These 20 T cell receptor beta chains were all obtained from the same sample, sequenced in a study of Ad26.COV2.S vaccination and SARS-CoV-2 variants. Treatment of the sample: 19 received Ad26.COV2.S at low or high dose, single or two shots; about 5 received placebo; per-sample allocation not given. The study sampled participants on day 63 after the first vaccine or placebo injection. Assay: immunoSEQ multiplex PCR; the TCRdb copy retains only in-frame clones and omits some. The sample has around 300,000 clones; about nine tenths are singletons. The sample here was peripheral blood, taken in a trial of Ad26.COV2.S vaccine versus placebo. These receptors all stem from a person aged 18-60 years who received the Ad26.COV2.S COVID-19 vaccine or a placebo.

This sequence joins TRBV15 and TRBJ1-1, with unresolved D. CDR1 LNHNV and CDR2 YYDKDF come from the germline V gene (reference sequence). The CDR3 has 14 residues. The ends were cut back, 0 bases at V and 9 bases at J, with 14 bases in the middle. Written as DNA, the CDR3 is TGTGCCACCAGCAGAGATAATCCGGCACCCAAAGCTTTCTTT. Encoded protein: CATSRDNPAPKAFF.

V usage is TRBV18 and J usage is TRBJ1-4, with D perhaps matching TRBD1 (5 bases). This CDR3 is 16 amino acids long. V was cut by 1 base and J by 0 bases, with 9 bases left in between. Germline CDR1 KGHSH, CDR2 LQKENI. DNA of the CDR3: TGTGCCAGCTCACCACTTCCACAGGCAACTAATGAAAAACTGTTTTTT. Encoded protein: CASSPLPQATNEKLFF.

CDR3 in amino acids: CASSATTGSPNGYTF. In nucleotides, the CDR3 is TGTGCCAGCAGTGCCACGACAGGAAGCCCTAATGGCTACACCTTC. V and J are TRBV6-2 or TRBV6-3 and TRBJ1-2; possible D gene TRBD1, 6 bases. V dropped 5 bases and J dropped 6 bases, with 19 bases sitting between them. Germline V CDR1 and CDR2: MNHEY, SVGEGT. The CDR3 loop spans 15 amino acids.

This chain uses TRBV7-2 with TRBJ1-1; D call uncertain. Per germline, CDR1 SGHTA and CDR2 FQGNSA. This CDR3 spans 15 amino acids. Trimming left V 5 bases short and J 1 base short, with 14 bases between. The CDR3 region is CASSGKRIGNTEAFF. Written as DNA, the CDR3 is TGTGCCAGCAGCGGTAAGAGGATAGGGAACACTGAAGCTTTCTTT.

V and J are TRBV19 and TRBJ1-6; 9 bases align to TRBD1. Germline CDR1 LNHDA, CDR2 SQIVND (reference sequence). The CDR3 has 14 residues. The ends lost 8 bases at V and 7 bases at J; junction bases unmatched: 6. The CDR3 loop reads CASSTTGGNSPLHF. The CDR3 DNA follows: TGTGCCAGTTCCACTACAGGGGGCAATTCACCCCTCCACTTT.

This sequence joins TRBV6-5 and TRBJ1-6; no clear D. The CDR3 covers 16 residues. V lost 0 bases, J lost 6 bases, and 12 bases lay in between. Germline V gives CDR1 MNHEY, CDR2 SVGAGI. The CDR3 DNA reads as TGTGCCAGCAGTTACTCCCCGGTAGCAAGTAATTCACCCCTCCACTTT. Translation: CASSYSPVASNSPLHF.

The chain is built from TRBV19 and TRBJ2-3; a possible D gene is TRBD1 (6 bases). Germline loops: CDR1 LNHDA, CDR2 SQIVND (reference sequence). Trimming left V 4 bases short and J 2 bases short, with 16 bases between. This CDR3 has 16 amino acids. CDR3 in DNA: TGTGCCAGTAGTAGAAACAGGGAAAAGATCACAGATACGCAGTATTTT. Its translation is CASSRNREKITDTQYF.

Details on this clone: Mismatch with germline at one junction end may stem from a read error. The CDR3, as DNA: TGCAGTGCTAGAGATATGACCGACAAGCCATTT. Translation: CSARDMTDKPF. The chain is built from TRBV20-1 and TRBJ1-1; unclear D gene. The CDR3 totals 11 residues. Germline V CDR1 and CDR2: DFQATT, SNEGSKA (reference sequence).

The V gene is TRBV18, the J gene TRBJ1-1, with D hard to call. V dropped 6 bases and J dropped 6 bases, with 17 bases sitting between them. Germline V lookup: CDR1 KGHSH, CDR2 LQKENI. The CDR3 loop spans 14 amino acids. The CDR3 sequence is CASSYQNGPSEAFF. CDR3 DNA sequence: TGTGCCAGCTCGTACCAAAACGGACCCTCTGAAGCTTTCTTT. The variable domain in full, completed from reference TRBV18 and TRBJ1-1, reads NAGVMQNPRHLVRRRGQEARLRCSPMKGHSHVYWYRQLPEEGLKFMVYLQKENIIDESGMPKERFSAEFPKEGPSILRIQQVVRGDSAAYFCASSYQNGPSEAFFGQGTRLTVV.

Here the CDR3 reads CAWSGTSGINEQFF. CDR3 DNA sequence: TGTGCCTGGAGTGGGACTAGCGGGATCAATGAGCAGTTCTTC. This rearrangement joins TRBV30 to TRBJ2-1; 12 positions match TRBD2. V was pared by 1 base and J by 6 bases, with 1 base of the junction left unmatched. Germline V CDR1 and CDR2: GTSNPN, SVGIG (reference sequence). The length of the CDR3 is 14 residues. The variable domain in full, with the rest retrieved from reference TRBV30 and TRBJ2-1, is SQTIHQWPATLVQPVGSPLSLECTVEGTSNPNLYWYRQAAGRGLQLLFYSVGIGQISSEVPQNLSASRPQDRQFILSSKKLLLSDSGFYLCAWSGTSGINEQFFGPGTRLTVL.

The rearrangement links TRBV4-2 to TRBJ1-2, with unresolved D. V lost 0 bases to trimming and J lost 1 base, with 15 bases between them. Germline V gene data show CDR1 as LGHNA and CDR2 as YNFKEQ. This CDR3 is built from 17 residues. The CDR3 region is CASSQDGRFGLNYGYTF. The DNA for the CDR3 is TGTGCCAGCAGCCAAGATGGGCGGTTCGGCCTTAACTATGGCTACACCTTC.

CDR3 protein: CSARKREKLFF. The CDR3 DNA sequence: TGCAGTGCTAGGAAAAGGGAAAAACTGTTTTTT. The chain combines TRBV20-1 with TRBJ1-4; no firm D call. CDR3 length: 11 residues. Germline values: CDR1 DFQATT, CDR2 SNEGSKA (reference sequence). V lost 3 bases and J 8 bases, leaving 7 bases between the germline ends.

V usage is TRBV2 and J usage is TRBJ2-5; TRBD2 aligns across 7 bases. J gave up 5 bases and V 5 bases, and 11 bases lay outside the gene matches. CDR3 length equals 15 residues. Germline V lookup: CDR1 SNHLY, CDR2 FYNNEI. The CDR3 nucleotides read TGTGCCAGCAGTCCTGGGGGGGAGAGGGAGGAGACCCAGTACTTC. Translated: CASSPGGEREETQYF.

The V gene is TRBV7-9, the J gene TRBJ1-1, with a weak D call TRBD1 (5 bases). CDR1 is SEHNR and CDR2 is FQNEAQ in the germline V gene (reference sequence). This CDR3 has 13 residues. Trimming shortened V by 5 bases and J by 4 bases, and 11 bases separated the two germline ends. This chain's CDR3 is CASSNGRGTEAFF. The CDR3 DNA reads as TGTGCCAGCAGCAATGGGAGGGGCACTGAAGCTTTCTTT.

V gene TRBV19 combines with J gene TRBJ1-2; 7 bases fit TRBD1. The V segment lost 4 bases and the J segment 7 bases; nucleotides outside the gene matches: 12. The CDR3 extends over 15 amino acids. Germline lookup yields CDR1 LNHDA and CDR2 SQIVND (reference sequence). The CDR3 spells CASSNPGGGRSGYTF. In DNA, the CDR3 is TGTGCCAGTAGTAACCCAGGGGGAGGTCGTAGTGGCTACACCTTC.

This chain uses TRBV27 with TRBJ1-3; D uncertain. Germline V lookup: CDR1 MNHEY, CDR2 SMNVEV (reference sequence). This CDR3 comprises 14 residues. V dropped 6 bases and J dropped 4 bases, with 13 bases sitting between them. CDR3 in DNA: TGTGCCAGCAGGTCATTAGGGTCCGGAAACACCATATATTTT. This translates into CASRSLGSGNTIYF.

The V call is TRBV13, the J call TRBJ2-1; 8 bases are shared with TRBD2. J lost 0 bases, V lost 5 bases, and 6 bases had no gene match. Germline V gene lookup returns CDR1 PRHDT and CDR2 FYEKMQ (reference sequence). This CDR3 is built from 16 residues. CDR3 DNA sequence: TGTGCCAGCAGCGCTAGCGGGCCTATCTCCTACAATGAGCAGTTCTTC. Translating gives CASSASGPISYNEQFF.

The count of this clone is one. The genes are TRBV6-5 and TRBJ1-1, with TRBD1 matching over 10 bases. Germline CDR1 and CDR2: MNHEY and SVGAGI. V gave up 4 bases and J gave up 6 bases; unmatched junction bases: 2. This CDR3 has 13 amino acids. In DNA, the CDR3 is TGTGCCAGCAGTTCCGGGACAGGGGCTGAAGCTTTCTTT. It is translated as CASSSGTGAEAFF.

The V gene is TRBV7-2, the J gene TRBJ2-1; TRBD1 might be the D (5 bases). This CDR3 spans 15 amino acids. Between the trimmed V and J ends, which lost 1 base and 5 bases, there was a span of 12 bases. In germline, CDR1 is SGHTA, CDR2 FQGNSA. The CDR3 sequence: CASSLGGARDNEQFF. The CDR3 DNA sequence: TGTGCCAGCAGCTTAGGGGGCGCAAGAGACAATGAGCAGTTCTTC.

The genes are TRBV7-9 and TRBJ2-5; 10 bases line up with TRBD2. The V gene's germline CDR1 is SEHNR and CDR2 FQNEAQ (reference sequence). The CDR3 is made up of 15 amino acids. V was pared by 1 base and J by 3 bases, with 2 bases of the junction left unmatched. CDR3 residues: CASSLVLAGEETQYF. The CDR3 DNA reads as TGTGCCAGCAGCTTAGTCCTAGCGGGGGAAGAGACCCAGTACTTC.